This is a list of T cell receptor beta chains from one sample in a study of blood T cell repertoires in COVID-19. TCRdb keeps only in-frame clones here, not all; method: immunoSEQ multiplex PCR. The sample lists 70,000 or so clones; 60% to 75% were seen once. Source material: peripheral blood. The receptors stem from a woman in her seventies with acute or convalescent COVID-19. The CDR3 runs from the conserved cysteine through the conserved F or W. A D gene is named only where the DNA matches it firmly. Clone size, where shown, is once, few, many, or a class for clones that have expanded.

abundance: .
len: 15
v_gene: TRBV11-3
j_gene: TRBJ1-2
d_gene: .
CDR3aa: CASSLLGPHNYGYTF
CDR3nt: TGTGCCAGCAGCCTCCTTGGGCCACATAACTATGGCTACACCTTC

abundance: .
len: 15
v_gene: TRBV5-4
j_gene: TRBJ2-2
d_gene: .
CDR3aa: CASTPGSGYTGELFF
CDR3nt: TGTGCCAGCACCCCCGGGTCGGGATACACCGGGGAGCTGTTTTTT

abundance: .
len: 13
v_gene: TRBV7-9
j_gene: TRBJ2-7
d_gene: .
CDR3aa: CASSLEGRSAQYF
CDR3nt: TGTGCCAGCAGCTTAGAAGGGAGATCGGCGCAGTACTTC

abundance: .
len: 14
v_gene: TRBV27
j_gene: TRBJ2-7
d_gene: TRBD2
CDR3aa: CASSHRGGPAEQYF
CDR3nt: TGTGCCAGCAGTCACCGGGGGGGCCCCGCCGAGCAGTACTTC

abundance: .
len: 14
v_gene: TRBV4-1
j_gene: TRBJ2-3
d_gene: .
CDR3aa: CASSQGLITDTQYF
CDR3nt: TGCGCCAGCAGCCAGGGACTTATCACAGATACGCAGTATTTT

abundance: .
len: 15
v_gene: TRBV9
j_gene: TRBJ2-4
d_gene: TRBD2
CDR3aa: CASSDTSGFGGIQYF
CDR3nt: TGTGCCAGCAGCGACACTAGCGGGTTCGGGGGCATTCAGTACTTC

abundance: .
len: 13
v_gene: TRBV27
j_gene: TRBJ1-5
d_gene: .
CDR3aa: CASKLQADQPQHF
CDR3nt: TGTGCCAGCAAATTACAGGCCGATCAGCCCCAGCATTTT

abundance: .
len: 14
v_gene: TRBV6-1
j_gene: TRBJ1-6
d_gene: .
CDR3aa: CASSERLTGSPLHF
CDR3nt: TGTGCCAGCAGTGAAAGGCTTACAGGGTCACCCCTCCACTTT

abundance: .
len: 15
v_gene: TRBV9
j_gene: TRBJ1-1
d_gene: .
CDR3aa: CASSVLTGNSAEAFF
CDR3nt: TGTGCCAGCAGCGTACTTACAGGGAATTCAGCTGAAGCTTTCTTT

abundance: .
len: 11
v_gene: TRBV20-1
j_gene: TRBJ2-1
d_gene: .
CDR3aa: CSAHLGQPQFF
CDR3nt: TGCAGTGCTCATCTCGGACAGCCACAGTTCTTC

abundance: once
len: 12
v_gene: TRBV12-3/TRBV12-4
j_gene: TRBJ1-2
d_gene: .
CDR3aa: CASSSAVYGYTF
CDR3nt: TGTGCCAGCAGTTCCGCAGTTTATGGCTACACCTTC

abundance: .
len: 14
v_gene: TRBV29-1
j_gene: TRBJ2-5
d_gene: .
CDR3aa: CSVPALDIQETQYF
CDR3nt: TGCAGCGTGCCCGCTCTGGACATCCAAGAGACCCAGTACTTC

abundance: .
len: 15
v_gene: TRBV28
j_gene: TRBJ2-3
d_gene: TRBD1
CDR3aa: CANGGGTGGTDTQYF
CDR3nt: TGTGCCAACGGAGGGGGGACAGGGGGCACAGATACGCAGTATTTT

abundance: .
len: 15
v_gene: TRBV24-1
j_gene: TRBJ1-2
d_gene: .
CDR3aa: CATSAWGQVASRDTF
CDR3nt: TGTGCCACCAGTGCCTGGGGGCAGGTCGCCTCCAGAGACACCTTC

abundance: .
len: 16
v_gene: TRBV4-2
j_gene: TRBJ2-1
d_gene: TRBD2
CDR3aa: CASSQEASGGADEQFF
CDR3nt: TGTGCCAGCAGCCAAGAAGCTAGCGGGGGGGCAGATGAGCAGTTCTTC

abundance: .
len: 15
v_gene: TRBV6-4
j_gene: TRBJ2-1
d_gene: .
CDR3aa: CASSVAESSYNEQFF
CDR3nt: TGTGCCAGCAGTGTTGCGGAAAGCTCCTACAATGAGCAGTTCTTC

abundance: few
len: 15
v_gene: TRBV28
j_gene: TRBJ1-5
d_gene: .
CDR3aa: CASRPSRGINQPQHF
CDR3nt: TGTGCCAGCAGACCCTCGAGGGGGATCAATCAGCCCCAGCATTTT

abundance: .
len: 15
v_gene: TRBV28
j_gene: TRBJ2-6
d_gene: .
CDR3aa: CASSPGSAGANVLTF
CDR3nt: TGTGCCAGCAGCCCCGGAAGCGCTGGGGCCAACGTCCTGACTTTC

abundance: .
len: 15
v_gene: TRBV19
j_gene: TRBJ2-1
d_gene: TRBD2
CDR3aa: CASSVGLDFSREQFF
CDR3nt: TGTGCCAGTAGTGTGGGACTAGACTTCTCCCGGGAGCAGTTCTTC

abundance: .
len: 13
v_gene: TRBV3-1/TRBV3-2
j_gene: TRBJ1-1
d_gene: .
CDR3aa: CATQGWGNTEAFF
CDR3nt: TGTGCCACCCAAGGTTGGGGCAACACTGAAGCTTTCTTT

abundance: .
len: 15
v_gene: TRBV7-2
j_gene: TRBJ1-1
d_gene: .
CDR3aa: CASSPDSYPGTEAFF
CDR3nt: TGTGCCAGCAGCCCAGACAGCTACCCTGGCACTGAAGCTTTCTTT

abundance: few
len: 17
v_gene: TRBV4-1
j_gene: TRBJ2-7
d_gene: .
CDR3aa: CASSLPPGTHEPYEQYF
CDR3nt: TGCGCCAGCAGCCTCCCCCCCGGGACACATGAACCCTACGAGCAGTACTTC

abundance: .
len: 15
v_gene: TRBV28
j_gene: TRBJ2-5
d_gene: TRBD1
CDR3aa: CASSPQGQGGETQYF
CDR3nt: TGTGCCAGCAGTCCCCAGGGACAGGGGGGAGAGACCCAGTACTTC

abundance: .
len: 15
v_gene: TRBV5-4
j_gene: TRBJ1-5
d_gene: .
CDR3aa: CASSLAGSSNQPQHF
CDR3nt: TGTGCCAGCAGCTTGGCGGGTTCGAGCAATCAGCCCCAGCATTTT

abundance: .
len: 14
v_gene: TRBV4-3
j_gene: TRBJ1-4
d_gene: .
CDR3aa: CASSRAAGDEKLFF
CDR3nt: TGCGCCAGCAGCCGGGCCGCGGGTGATGAAAAACTGTTTTTT

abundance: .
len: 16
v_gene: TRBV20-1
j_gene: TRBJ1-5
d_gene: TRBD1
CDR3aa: CSASKQGAVSNQPQHF
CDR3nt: TGCAGTGCTAGTAAGCAGGGGGCTGTAAGCAATCAGCCCCAGCATTTT

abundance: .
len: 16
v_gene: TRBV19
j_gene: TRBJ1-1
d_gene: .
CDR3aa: CASSIDQRGLNTEAFF
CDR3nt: TGTGCCAGTAGTATAGATCAGAGAGGGTTGAACACTGAAGCTTTCTTT

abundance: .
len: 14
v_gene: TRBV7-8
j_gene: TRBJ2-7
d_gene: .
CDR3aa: CASSSPQPRGEQYF
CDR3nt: TGTGCCAGCAGCTCCCCTCAACCAAGGGGCGAGCAGTACTTC

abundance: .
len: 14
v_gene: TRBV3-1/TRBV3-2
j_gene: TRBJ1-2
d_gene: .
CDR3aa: CASSHLRRGYGYTF
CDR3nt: TGTGCCAGCAGCCACCTACGGCGGGGCTATGGCTACACCTTC

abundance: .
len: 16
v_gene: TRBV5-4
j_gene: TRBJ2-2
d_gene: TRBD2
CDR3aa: CASSYGLAQNTGELFF
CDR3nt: TGTGCCAGCAGCTACGGACTAGCTCAGAACACCGGGGAGCTGTTTTTT

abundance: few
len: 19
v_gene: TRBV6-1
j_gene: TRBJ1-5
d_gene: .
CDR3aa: CASSEGRGRVGGSNQPQHF
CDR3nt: TGTGCCAGCAGTGAAGGTCGGGGGAGGGTTGGGGGTAGCAATCAGCCCCAGCATTTT

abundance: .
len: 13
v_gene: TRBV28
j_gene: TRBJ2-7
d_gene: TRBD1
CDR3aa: CASSLMGQYEQYF
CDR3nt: TGTGCCAGCAGTTTAATGGGACAGTACGAGCAGTACTTC

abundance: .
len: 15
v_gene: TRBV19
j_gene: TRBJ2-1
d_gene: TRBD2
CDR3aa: CASKRGGRDSNEQFF
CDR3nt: TGTGCCAGTAAACGGGGCGGGAGAGATAGCAATGAGCAGTTCTTC

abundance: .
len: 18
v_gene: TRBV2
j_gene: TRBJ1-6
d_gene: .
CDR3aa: CASSEAFGGRNYNSPLHF
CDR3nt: TGTGCCAGCAGTGAAGCTTTCGGGGGAAGGAACTATAATTCACCCCTCCACTTT

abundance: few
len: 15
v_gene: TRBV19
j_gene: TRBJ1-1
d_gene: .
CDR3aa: CASKPGGGLNTEAFF
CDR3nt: TGTGCCAGTAAACCGGGCGGGGGACTGAACACTGAAGCTTTCTTT

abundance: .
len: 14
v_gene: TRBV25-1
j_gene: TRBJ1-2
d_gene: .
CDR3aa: CASSEAGGGYGYTF
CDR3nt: TGTGCCAGCAGTGAAGCCGGGGGAGGCTATGGCTACACCTTC

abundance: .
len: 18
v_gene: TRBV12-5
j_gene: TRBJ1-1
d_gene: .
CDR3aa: CASAFRGGTQAKNTEAFF
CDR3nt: TGTGCTAGTGCCTTCCGCGGAGGGACGCAAGCGAAGAACACTGAAGCTTTCTTT

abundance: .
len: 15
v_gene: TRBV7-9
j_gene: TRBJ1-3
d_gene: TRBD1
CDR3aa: CASSQGQSSGNTIYF
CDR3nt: TGTGCCAGCAGCCAGGGACAGAGCTCTGGAAACACCATATATTTT

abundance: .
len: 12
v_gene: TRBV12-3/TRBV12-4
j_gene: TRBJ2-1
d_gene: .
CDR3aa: CASSSRGGSFFF
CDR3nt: TGTGCCAGCAGCTCCCGAGGGGGAAGCTTTTTCTTC

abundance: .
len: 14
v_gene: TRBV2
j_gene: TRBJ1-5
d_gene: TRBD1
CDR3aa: CASTGTGMNQPQHF
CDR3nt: TGTGCCAGCACCGGGACAGGGATGAATCAGCCCCAGCATTTT

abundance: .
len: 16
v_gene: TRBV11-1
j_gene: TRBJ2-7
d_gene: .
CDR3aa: CASSSDSSYTSYEQYF
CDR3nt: TGTGCCAGCAGCTCAGACTCTAGTTACACTAGCTACGAGCAGTACTTC

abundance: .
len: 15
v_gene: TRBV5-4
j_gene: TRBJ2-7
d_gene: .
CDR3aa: CASSLGVSRTYEQYF
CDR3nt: TGTGCCAGCAGCCTAGGCGTGTCGAGAACCTACGAGCAGTACTTC

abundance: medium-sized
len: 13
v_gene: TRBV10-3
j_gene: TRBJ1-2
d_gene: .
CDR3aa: CAISESLSRGYTF
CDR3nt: TGTGCCATCAGTGAGTCGTTGTCGCGGGGCTACACCTTC

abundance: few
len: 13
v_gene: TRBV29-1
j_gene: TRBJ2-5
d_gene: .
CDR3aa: CSVLPSPAETQYF
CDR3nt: TGCAGCGTGTTACCGTCCCCCGCGGAGACCCAGTACTTC

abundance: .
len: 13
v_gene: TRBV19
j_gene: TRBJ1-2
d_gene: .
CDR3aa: CASSSGLNYGYTF
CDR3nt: TGTGCCAGTAGTTCCGGACTGAACTATGGCTACACCTTC

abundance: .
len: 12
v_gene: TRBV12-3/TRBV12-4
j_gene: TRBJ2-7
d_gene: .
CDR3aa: CASSLQDYEQYF
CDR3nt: TGTGCCAGCTCACTTCAGGATTACGAGCAGTACTTC

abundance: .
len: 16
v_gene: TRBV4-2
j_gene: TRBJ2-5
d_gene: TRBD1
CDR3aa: CASSMRQGAWEETQYF
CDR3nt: TGTGCCAGCAGCATGAGACAGGGGGCATGGGAAGAGACCCAGTACTTC

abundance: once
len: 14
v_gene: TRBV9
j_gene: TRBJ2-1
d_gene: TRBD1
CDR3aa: CASSVGQGMDEQFF
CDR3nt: TGTGCCAGCAGCGTTGGACAGGGGATGGATGAGCAGTTCTTC

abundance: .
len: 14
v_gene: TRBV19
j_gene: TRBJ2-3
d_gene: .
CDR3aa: CASSMGESTDTQYF
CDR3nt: TGTGCCAGTAGTATGGGCGAAAGCACAGATACGCAGTATTTT

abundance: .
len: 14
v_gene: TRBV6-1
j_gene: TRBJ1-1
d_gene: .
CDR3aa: CASSEGGGNTEAFF
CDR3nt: TGTGCCAGCAGTGAAGGGGGGGGGAACACTGAAGCTTTCTTT